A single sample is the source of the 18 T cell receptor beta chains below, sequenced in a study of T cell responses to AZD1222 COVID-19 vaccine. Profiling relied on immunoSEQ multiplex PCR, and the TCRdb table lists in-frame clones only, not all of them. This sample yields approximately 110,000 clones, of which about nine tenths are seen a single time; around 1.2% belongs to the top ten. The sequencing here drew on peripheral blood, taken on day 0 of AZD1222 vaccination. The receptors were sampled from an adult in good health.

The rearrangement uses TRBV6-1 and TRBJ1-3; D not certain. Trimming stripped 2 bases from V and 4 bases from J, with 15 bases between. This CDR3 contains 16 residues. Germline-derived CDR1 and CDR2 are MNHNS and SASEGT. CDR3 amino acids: CASSESFTVLGNTIYF. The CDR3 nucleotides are TGTGCCAGCAGTGAATCTTTTACGGTTCTGGGAAACACCATATATTTT.

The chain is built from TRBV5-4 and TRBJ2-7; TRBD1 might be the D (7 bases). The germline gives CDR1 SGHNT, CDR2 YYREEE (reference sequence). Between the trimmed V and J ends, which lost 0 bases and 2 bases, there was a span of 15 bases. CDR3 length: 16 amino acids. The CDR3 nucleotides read TGTGCCAGCAGCTTGGTCGCAGGGGGGCCCCCCTACGAGCAGTACTTC. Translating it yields CASSLVAGGPPYEQYF.

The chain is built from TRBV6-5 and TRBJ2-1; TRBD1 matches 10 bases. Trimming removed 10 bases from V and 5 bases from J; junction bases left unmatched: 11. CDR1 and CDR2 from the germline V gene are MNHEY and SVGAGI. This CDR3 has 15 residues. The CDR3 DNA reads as TGTGCCACTCTAAAAGGGGGACAGGGGAACAATGAGCAGTTCTTC. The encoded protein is CATLKGGQGNNEQFF.

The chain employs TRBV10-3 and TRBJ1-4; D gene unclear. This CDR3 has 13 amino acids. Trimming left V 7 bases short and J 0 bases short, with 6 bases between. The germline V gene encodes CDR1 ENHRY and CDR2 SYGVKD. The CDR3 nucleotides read TGTGCCATCAACGGTGCAACTAATGAAAAACTGTTTTTT. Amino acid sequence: CAINGATNEKLFF.

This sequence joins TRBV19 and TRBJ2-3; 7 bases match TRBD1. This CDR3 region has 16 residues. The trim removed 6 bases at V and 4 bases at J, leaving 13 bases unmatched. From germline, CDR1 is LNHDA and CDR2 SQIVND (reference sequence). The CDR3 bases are TGTGCCAGTAGGGACACTAACAGGGGTGGTTCAGATACGCAGTATTTT. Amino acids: CASRDTNRGGSDTQYF.

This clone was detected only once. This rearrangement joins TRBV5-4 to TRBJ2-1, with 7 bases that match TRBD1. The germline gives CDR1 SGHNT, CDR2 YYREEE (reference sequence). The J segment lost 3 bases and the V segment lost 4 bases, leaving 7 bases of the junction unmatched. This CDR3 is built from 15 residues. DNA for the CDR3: TGTGCCAGCAGCGACAAGGGGGCGCACTACAATGAGCAGTTCTTC. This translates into CASSDKGAHYNEQFF.

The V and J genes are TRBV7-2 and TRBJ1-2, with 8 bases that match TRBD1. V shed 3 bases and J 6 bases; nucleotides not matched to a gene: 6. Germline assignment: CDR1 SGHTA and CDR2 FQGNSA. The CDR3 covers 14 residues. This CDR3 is CASSLDREANGYTF. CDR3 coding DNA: TGTGCCAGCAGCTTGGACAGGGAGGCCAATGGCTACACCTTC.

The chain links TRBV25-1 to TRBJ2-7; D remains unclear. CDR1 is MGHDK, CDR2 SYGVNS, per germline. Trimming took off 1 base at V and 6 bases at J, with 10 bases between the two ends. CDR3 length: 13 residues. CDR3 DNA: TGTGCCAGCAGTGAATTTGAGACGCTCGAGCAGTACTTC. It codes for CASSEFETLEQYF.

The DNA for the CDR3 is TGCGCCAGCAGCCAAGAAAAGGGGTTTACGCAGTATTTT. This sequence encodes CASSQEKGFTQYF. This chain connects TRBV4-1 to TRBJ2-3, with a tentative D call TRBD1 (5 bases). Per germline, CDR1 MGHRA and CDR2 YSYEKL. CDR3 length: 13 amino acids. Deletions cut 0 bases from V and 8 bases from J, with 9 bases between.

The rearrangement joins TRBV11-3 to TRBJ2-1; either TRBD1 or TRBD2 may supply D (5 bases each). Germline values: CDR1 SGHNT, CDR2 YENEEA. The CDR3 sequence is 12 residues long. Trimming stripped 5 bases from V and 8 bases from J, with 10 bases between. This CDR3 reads CASSREGDEQFF. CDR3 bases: TGTGCCAGCAGCCGGGAAGGGGATGAGCAGTTCTTC.

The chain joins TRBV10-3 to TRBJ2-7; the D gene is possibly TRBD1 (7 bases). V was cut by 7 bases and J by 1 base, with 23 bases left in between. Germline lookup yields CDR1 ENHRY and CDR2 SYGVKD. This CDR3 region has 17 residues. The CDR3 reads CAIIPGQPMEGSYEQYF. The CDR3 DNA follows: TGTGCCATCATCCCGGGACAGCCCATGGAGGGATCCTACGAGCAGTACTTC.

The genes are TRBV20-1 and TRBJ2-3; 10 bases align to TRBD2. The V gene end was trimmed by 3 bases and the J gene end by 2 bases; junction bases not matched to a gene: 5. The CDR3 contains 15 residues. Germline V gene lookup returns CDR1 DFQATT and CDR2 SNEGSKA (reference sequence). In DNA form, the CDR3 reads TGCAGTGCTAGTCGGCTAGCGGGGGTCACAGATACGCAGTATTTT. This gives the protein CSASRLAGVTDTQYF.

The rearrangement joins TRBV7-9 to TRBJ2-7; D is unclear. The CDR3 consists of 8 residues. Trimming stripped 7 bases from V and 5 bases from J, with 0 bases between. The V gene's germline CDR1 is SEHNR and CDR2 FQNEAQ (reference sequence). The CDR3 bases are TGTGCCAGCAACGAGCAGTACTTC. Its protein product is CASNEQYF.

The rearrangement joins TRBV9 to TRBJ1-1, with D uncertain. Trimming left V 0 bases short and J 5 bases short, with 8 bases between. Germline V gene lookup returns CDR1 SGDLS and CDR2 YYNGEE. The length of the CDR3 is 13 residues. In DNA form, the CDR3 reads TGTGCCAGCAGCGTAGATAGTCGGACTGAAGCTTTCTTT. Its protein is CASSVDSRTEAFF. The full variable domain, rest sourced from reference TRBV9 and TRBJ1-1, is DSGVTQTPKHLITATGQRVTLRCSPRSGDLSVYWYQQSLDQGLQFLIQYYNGEERAKGNILERFSAQQFPDLHSELNLSSLELGDSALYFCASSVDSRTEAFFGQGTRLTVV.

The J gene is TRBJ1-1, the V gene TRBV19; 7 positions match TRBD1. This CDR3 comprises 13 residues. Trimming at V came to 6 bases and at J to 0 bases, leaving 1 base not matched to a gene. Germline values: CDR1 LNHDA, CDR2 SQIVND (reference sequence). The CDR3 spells CASSRGMNTEAFF. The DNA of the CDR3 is TGTGCCAGTAGCAGGGGGATGAACACTGAAGCTTTCTTT.

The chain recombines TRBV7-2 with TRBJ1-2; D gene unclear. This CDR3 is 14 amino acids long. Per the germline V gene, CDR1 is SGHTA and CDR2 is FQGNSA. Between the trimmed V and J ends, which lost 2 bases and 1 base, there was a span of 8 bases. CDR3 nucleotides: TGTGCCAGCAGCTTAATGGCCCTTAACTATGGCTACACCTTC. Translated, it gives CASSLMALNYGYTF.

CDR3: CASSLGLRTLNTGELFF. In DNA, the CDR3 is TGCGCCAGCAGCTTGGGTTTGAGAACCCTAAACACCGGGGAGCTGTTTTTT. The chain couples TRBV5-1 to TRBJ2-2; D unresolved. The length of the CDR3 is 17 residues. V was clipped by 0 bases and J by 2 bases, with 14 bases between them. Germline lookup yields CDR1 SGHRS and CDR2 YFSETQ.

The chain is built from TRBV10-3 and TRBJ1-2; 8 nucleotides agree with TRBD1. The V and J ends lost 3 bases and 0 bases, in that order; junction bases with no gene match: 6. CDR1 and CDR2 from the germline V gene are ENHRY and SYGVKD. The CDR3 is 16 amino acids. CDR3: CAISDGTGLANYGYTF. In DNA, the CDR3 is TGTGCCATCAGTGATGGGACAGGCCTTGCTAACTATGGCTACACCTTC.